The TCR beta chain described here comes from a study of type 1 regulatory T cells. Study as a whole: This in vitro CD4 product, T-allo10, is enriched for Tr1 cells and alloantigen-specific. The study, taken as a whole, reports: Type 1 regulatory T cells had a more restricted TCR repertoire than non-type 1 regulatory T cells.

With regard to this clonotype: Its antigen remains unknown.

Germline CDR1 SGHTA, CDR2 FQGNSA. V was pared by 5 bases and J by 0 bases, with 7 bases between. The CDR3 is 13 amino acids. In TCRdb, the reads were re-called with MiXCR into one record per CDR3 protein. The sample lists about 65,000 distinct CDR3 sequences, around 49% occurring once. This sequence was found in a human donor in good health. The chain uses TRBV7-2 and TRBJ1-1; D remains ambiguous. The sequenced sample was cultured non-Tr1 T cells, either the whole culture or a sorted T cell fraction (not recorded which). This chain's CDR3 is CASSPSVNTEAFF. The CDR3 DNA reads TGTGCCAGCAGCCCATCAGTGAACACTGAAGCTTTCTTT.